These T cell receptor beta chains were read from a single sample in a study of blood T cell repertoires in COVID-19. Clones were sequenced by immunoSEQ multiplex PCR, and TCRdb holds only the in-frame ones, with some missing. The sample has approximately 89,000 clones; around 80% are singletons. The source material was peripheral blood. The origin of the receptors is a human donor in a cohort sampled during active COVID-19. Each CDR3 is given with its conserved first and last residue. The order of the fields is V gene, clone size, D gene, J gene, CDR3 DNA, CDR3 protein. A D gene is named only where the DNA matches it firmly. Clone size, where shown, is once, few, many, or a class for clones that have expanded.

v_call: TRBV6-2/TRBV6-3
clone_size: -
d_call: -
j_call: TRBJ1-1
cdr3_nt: TGTGCCAGCAGTTGGCGACAGACCACTGAAGCTTTCTTT
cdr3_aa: CASSWRQTTEAFF

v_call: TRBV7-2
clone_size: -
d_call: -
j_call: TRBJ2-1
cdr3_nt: TGTGCCAGCAGCTTCTCCGGGAGTCGCTCCCATGAGCAGTTCTTC
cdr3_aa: CASSFSGSRSHEQFF

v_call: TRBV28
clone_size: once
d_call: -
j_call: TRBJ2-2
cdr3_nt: TGTGCCAGCAGTGGCGATCTAGAGCGGGTGAGCACCGGGGAGCTGTTTTTT
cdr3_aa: CASSGDLERVSTGELFF

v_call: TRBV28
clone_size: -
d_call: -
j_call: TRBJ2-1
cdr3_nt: TGTGCCAGCAGGTCGACAGACAATGAGCAGTTCTTC
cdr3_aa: CASRSTDNEQFF

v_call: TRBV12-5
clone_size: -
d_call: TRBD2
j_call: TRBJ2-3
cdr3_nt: TGTGCTAGTGGTGCACCGGGACTAGCGGGGTATACGCAGTATTTT
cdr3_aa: CASGAPGLAGYTQYF

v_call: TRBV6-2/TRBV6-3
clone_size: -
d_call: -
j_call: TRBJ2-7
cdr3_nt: TGTGCCAGCAGTTATCCTCGACAGACCCTACAGTACTTC
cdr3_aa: CASSYPRQTLQYF

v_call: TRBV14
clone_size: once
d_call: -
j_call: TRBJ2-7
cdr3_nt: TGTGCCACCTCGGTGGGGAGAGAGCAGTACTTC
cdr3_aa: CATSVGREQYF

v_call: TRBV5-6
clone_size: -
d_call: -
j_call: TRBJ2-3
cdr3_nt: TGTGCCAGCAGCTTGAGGGGAGATACGCAGTATTTT
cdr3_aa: CASSLRGDTQYF

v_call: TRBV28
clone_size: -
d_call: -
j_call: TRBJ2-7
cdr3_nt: TGTGCCAGCAGCCCCCCGGGGGCTAGCGGATACGAGCAGTACTTC
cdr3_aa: CASSPPGASGYEQYF

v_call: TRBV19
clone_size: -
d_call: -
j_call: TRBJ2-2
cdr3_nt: TGTGCCAGTAGTATCGCGGGTAGGGAGCTGTTTTTT
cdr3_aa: CASSIAGRELFF

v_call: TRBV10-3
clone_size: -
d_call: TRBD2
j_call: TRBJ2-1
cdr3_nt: TGTGCCATCAGTCCAGGGGGACTAGCGGGAGTAGTTGAGCAGTTCTTC
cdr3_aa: CAISPGGLAGVVEQFF

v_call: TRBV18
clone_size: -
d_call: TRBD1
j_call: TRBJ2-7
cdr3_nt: TGTGCCAGCTCACGGCCCGGGACAGGGGGCTACGAGCAGTACTTC
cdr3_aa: CASSRPGTGGYEQYF

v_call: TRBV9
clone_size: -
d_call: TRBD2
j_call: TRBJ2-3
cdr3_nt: TGTGCCAGCAGCGGGACTAGCGGGAGATCTGATACGCAGTATTTT
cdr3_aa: CASSGTSGRSDTQYF

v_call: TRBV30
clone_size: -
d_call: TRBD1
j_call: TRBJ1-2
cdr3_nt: TGTGCCTGGACGAACGACAGGGGCTATGGCTACACCTTC
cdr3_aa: CAWTNDRGYGYTF

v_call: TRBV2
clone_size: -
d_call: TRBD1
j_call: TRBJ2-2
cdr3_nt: TGTGCCAGCAGCTCGGGACAGGTCGGCGGGGAGCTGTTTTTT
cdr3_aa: CASSSGQVGGELFF

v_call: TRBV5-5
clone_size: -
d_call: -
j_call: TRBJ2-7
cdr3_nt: TGTGCCAGCAGTTCTCGAGCGGGCCAGTCCTACGAGCAGTACTTC
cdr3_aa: CASSSRAGQSYEQYF

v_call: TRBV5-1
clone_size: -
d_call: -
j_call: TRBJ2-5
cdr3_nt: TGCGCCAGCAGGTCTGGTCTATTAAAAGAGACCCAGTACTTC
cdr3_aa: CASRSGLLKETQYF

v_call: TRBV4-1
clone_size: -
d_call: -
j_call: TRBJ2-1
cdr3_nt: TGCGCCAGCAGCCAGGACAGCGGATACAATGAGCAGTTCTTC
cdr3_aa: CASSQDSGYNEQFF

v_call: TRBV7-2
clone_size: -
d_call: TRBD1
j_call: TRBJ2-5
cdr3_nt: TGTGCCAGCAGCTTAGTGCAGGGGGCAGAGACCCAGTACTTC
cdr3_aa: CASSLVQGAETQYF

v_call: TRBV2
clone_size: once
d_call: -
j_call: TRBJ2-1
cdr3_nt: TGTGCCAGCAGTGAAGCGCTTCTAGAGGGTGAGCAGTTCTTC
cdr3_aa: CASSEALLEGEQFF

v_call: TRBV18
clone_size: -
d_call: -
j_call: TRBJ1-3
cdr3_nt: TGTGCCAGCTCTCGGTCGAATGGAAACACCATATATTTT
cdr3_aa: CASSRSNGNTIYF

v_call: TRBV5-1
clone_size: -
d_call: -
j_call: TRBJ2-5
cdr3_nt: TGCGCCAGCAGCTTGGCCCGGGAGACCCAGTACTTC
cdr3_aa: CASSLARETQYF

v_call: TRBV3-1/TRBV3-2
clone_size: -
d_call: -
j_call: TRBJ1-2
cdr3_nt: TGTGCCAGCAGCCACCTCAAGGGGGATGGCTACACCTTC
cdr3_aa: CASSHLKGDGYTF

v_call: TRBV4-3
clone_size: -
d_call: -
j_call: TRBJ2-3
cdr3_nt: TGCGCCAGCAGCCAAGGGCAGGGTAGCACAGATACGCAGTATTTT
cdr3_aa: CASSQGQGSTDTQYF

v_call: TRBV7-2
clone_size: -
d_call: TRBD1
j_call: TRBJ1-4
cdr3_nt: TGTGCCAGCAGCTCCGGGACAGTGGGGGAAAAACTGTTTTTT
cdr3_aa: CASSSGTVGEKLFF

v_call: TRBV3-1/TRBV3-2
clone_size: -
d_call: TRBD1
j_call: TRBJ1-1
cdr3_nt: TGTGCCAGCAGTCGGACAGGGCGGAATCCCCTCTGGAAGGACACTGAAGCTTTCTTT
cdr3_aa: CASSRTGRNPLWKDTEAFF

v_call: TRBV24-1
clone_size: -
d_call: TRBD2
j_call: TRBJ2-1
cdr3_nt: TGTGCCACCAGTGAGACTAGCGGGCGCTACAATGAGCAGTTCTTC
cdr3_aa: CATSETSGRYNEQFF

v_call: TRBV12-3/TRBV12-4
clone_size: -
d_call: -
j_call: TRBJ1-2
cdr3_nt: TGTGCCAGCAGACAGGGCCCAGGGTATGGCTACACCTTC
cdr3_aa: CASRQGPGYGYTF

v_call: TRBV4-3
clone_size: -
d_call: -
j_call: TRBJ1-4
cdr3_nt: TGCGCCAGCAGCCAAGAAATGGTCAGAGGTGAGGGCGAAAAACTGTTTTTT
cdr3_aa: CASSQEMVRGEGEKLFF

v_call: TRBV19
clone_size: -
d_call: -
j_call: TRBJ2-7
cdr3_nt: TGTGCCAGTAGTAACACCTACGAGCAGTACTTC
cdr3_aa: CASSNTYEQYF

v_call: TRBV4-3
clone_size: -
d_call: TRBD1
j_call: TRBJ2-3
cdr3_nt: TGCGCCAGCAGCCAAACCAACAGGGGGCCGACAGATACGCAGTATTTT
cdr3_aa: CASSQTNRGPTDTQYF

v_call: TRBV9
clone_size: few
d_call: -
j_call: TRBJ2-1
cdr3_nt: TGTGCCAGCAGCGTAGCGGACTGGGACAATGAGCAGTTCTTC
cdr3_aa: CASSVADWDNEQFF

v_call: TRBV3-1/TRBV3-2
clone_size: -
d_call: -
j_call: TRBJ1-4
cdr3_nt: TGTGCCAGCAGCCAATACAGTAATCACCCTGAAAAACTGTTTTTT
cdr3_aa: CASSQYSNHPEKLFF

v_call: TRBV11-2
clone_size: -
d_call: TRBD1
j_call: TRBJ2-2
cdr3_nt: TGTGCCAGCAGCTTAGTTGTACAGGGGTTCACCGGGGAGCTGTTTTTT
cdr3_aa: CASSLVVQGFTGELFF

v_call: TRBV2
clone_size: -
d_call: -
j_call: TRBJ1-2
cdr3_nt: TGTGCCAGCCGGGGTGTTAACTATGGCTACACCTTC
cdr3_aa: CASRGVNYGYTF

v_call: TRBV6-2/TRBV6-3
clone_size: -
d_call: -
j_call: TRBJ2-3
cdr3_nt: TGTGCCAGCAGTTACGGAGGCCACCCAGATACGCAGTATTTT
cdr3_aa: CASSYGGHPDTQYF

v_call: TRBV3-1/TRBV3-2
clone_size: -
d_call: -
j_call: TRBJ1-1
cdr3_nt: TGTGCCAGCAGCCACAGGGCTACTGGGACTGAAGCTTTCTTT
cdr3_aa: CASSHRATGTEAFF

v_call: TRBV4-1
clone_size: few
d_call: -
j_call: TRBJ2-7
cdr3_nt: TGCGCCAGCAGCCAAGTAAGCGGGTACTCCTACGAGCAGTACTTC
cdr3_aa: CASSQVSGYSYEQYF

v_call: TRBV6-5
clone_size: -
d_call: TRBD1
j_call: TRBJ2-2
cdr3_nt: TGTGCCAGCAGTTACCGGGACAGAGACACCGGGGAGCTGTTTTTT
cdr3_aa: CASSYRDRDTGELFF

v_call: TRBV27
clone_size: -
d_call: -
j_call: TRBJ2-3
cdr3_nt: TGTGCCACCCGACTAGAGGGGTCCACAGATACGCAGTATTTT
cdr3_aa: CATRLEGSTDTQYF

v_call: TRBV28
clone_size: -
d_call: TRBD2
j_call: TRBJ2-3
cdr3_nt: TGTGCCAGCAGGACTAGCGGGAAGGGGAGCACAGATACGCAGTATTTT
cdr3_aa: CASRTSGKGSTDTQYF

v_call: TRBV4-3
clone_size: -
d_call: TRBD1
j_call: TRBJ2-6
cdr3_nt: TGCGCCAGCAGCGACAGGGCCGCGGGGGCCAACGTCCTGACTTTC
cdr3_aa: CASSDRAAGANVLTF

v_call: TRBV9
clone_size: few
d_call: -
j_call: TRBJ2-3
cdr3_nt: TGTGCCAGCAGCAATCTACTAGGGAGCACAGATACGCAGTATTTT
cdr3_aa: CASSNLLGSTDTQYF

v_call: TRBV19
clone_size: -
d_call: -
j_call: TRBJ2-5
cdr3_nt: TGTGCCAGTAACCCTTCGAAGTTACAGGGTTCGTCTGAGACCCAGTACTTC
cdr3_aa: CASNPSKLQGSSETQYF

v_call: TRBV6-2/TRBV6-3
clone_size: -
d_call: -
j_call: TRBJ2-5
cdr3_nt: TGTGCCAGCAGTTACGGTTGGGCAGGACAGTACTTC
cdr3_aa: CASSYGWAGQYF

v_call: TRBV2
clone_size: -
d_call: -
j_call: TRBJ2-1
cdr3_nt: TGTGCCAGCAGTGTATTCAATGAGCAGTTCTTC
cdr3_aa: CASSVFNEQFF